The 20 T cell receptor beta chains below come from one sample, sequenced in a study of human T cells and chemical hapten exposure. Time point defined: patch test 2, 6 weeks after DPC sensitization. The treatment here: therapeutic diphenylcyclopropenone sensitization with weekly scalp DPC. TCRdb reprocessed the RACE reads with MiXCR, giving one entry per CDR3 protein. This table holds around 80,000 distinct CDR3 sequences, approximately 6.6% found once. Sequenced material: whole blood, taken in connection with sensitization to the hapten diphenylcyclopropenone (DPC). All receptors come from a woman in her twenties or thirties with alopecia areata. Some clones in this sample may be carry-over from other donors' samples.

At least ten counts were recorded for this clonotype. The chain uses TRBV3-1 and TRBJ2-1, with D uncertain. Per the germline V gene, CDR1 is LGHDT and CDR2 is YNNKEL (reference sequence). The CDR3 consists of 14 residues. Trimming left V 6 bases short and J 11 bases short, with 20 bases between. CDR3 in DNA: TGTGCCAGCAGTCATTTTTCCTACTCAATGCAGCAGTTCTTC. Its protein product is CASSHFSYSMQQFF.

This clonotype was detected ten times or more. The chain recombines TRBV5-1 with TRBJ2-7; D unclear. Germline loops: CDR1 SGHRS, CDR2 YFSETQ. The V gene lost 3 bases and the J gene lost 1 base, with 11 bases spanning the gap. This CDR3 has 14 residues. The CDR3 DNA is TGCGCCAGCAGCTCCTCTGGTGGGTCCTACGAGCAGTACTTC. Translated, it gives CASSSSGGSYEQYF. Supplemented by reference TRBV5-1 and TRBJ2-7, the full variable domain reads KAGVTQTPRYLIKTRGQQVTLSCSPISGHRSVSWYQQTPGQGLQFLFEYFSETQRNKGNFPGRFSGRQFSNSRSEMNVSTLELGDSALYLCASSSSGGSYEQYFGPGTRLTVT.

This clonotype was detected a few times. V usage is TRBV27 and J usage is TRBJ2-7; 9 bases are a match to TRBD2. Losses at the gene ends were 8 bases for V and 3 bases for J; bases not matched to a gene: 8. The germline gives CDR1 MNHEY, CDR2 SMNVEV (reference sequence). The CDR3 is made up of 14 amino acids. CDR3 loop: CASGSGTSHYEQYF. The CDR3, as DNA: TGTGCCAGCGGTTCCGGGACTAGCCACTACGAGCAGTACTTC.

This clonotype has only a few counts. The rearrangement uses TRBV3-1 and TRBJ2-7; D may be TRBD1 or TRBD2 (5 bases each). The CDR3 consists of 14 residues. The germline V gene has CDR1 LGHDT and CDR2 YNNKEL (reference sequence). Deletions cut 4 bases from V and 7 bases from J, with 17 bases between. The CDR3 DNA reads TGTGCCAGCAGCCCCGGGGACCTCACGAGGGAGCAGTACTTC. It specifies CASSPGDLTREQYF.

The V call is TRBV20-1, the J call TRBJ1-2; D perhaps matches TRBD1 (6 bases). V was shortened by 2 bases and J by 4 bases, with 11 bases between the two germline ends. Germline lookup yields CDR1 DFQATT and CDR2 SNEGSKA (reference sequence). The CDR3 loop spans 13 amino acids. CDR3 sequence (DNA): TGCAGTGCTAGACACAGGGTCGGCTATGGCTACACCTTC. It translates to CSARHRVGYGYTF.

The rearrangement uses TRBV20-1 and TRBJ2-7, with D unresolved. This CDR3 spans 10 amino acids. CDR1 is DFQATT, CDR2 SNEGSKA, per germline (reference sequence). V was shortened by 0 bases and J by 7 bases, with 4 bases between the two germline ends. CDR3 DNA: TGCAGTGCTAGAGATGGGGAGCAGTACTTC. It specifies CSARDGEQYF.

This chain uses TRBV7-9 with TRBJ1-4, with D unclear. This CDR3 has 13 amino acids. V shed 1 base and J shed 7 bases, with 7 bases lying between them. Germline CDR1 reads SEHNR; CDR2 reads FQNEAQ (reference sequence). The CDR3 nucleotides are TGTGCCAGCAGCTTAGACAGTTCTGAAAAACTGTTTTTT. Amino acids: CASSLDSSEKLFF.

This clonotype was seen more than once but under ten times. A junction end diverges from the germline sequence, so it may reflect a read error. CDR3 loop: CSVYRGTNIEAFF. DNA for the CDR3: TGCAGCGTTTACAGGGGGACCAACATTGAAGCTTTCTTT. The chain uses TRBV29-1 and TRBJ1-1, with TRBD1 identical over 8 bases. This CDR3 comprises 13 residues. The germline V gene encodes CDR1 SQVTM and CDR2 ANQGSEA.

This clonotype was counted many times. This chain joins TRBV14 and TRBJ2-3, with D uncertain. The germline gives CDR1 SGHDN, CDR2 FVKESK. CDR3 length: 13 amino acids. The V and J ends lost 5 bases and 0 bases respectively, with 6 bases between them. Here the CDR3 reads CASSERSTDTQYF. The CDR3 DNA reads TGTGCCAGCAGCGAGCGTAGCACAGATACGCAGTATTTT.

This clonotype is classed as medium-sized. The chain employs TRBV2 and TRBJ2-1, with TRBD2 matching over 9 bases. The CDR3 totals 15 residues. The V and J ends lost 5 bases and 5 bases, in that order; junction bases with no gene match: 7. Germline V gene data show CDR1 as SNHLY and CDR2 as FYNNEI. The chain's CDR3 is CASSSPGTSHNEQFF. The CDR3 DNA reads as TGTGCCAGCAGTTCCCCCGGGACTAGCCACAATGAGCAGTTCTTC. Variable domain in full (rest from reference TRBV2 and TRBJ2-1): EPEVTQTPSHQVTQMGQEVILRCVPISNHLYFYWYRQILGQKVEFLVSFYNNEISEKSEIFDDQFSVERPDGSNFTLKIRSTKLEDSAMYFCASSSPGTSHNEQFFGPGTRLTVL.

This clonotype was counted ten times or more. The CDR3 loop is CASSLDGRTDTQYF. CDR3 nucleotides: TGTGCCAGCAGCTTAGATGGTAGGACGGATACGCAGTATTTT. The chain uses TRBV11-2 and TRBJ2-3, with D unresolved. Trimming shortened V by 0 bases and J by 6 bases, and 10 bases separated the two germline ends. Germline-derived CDR1 and CDR2 are SGHAT and FQNNGV. The CDR3 consists of 14 residues.

This clonotype appeared many times. The rearrangement joins TRBV20-1 to TRBJ1-5; 11 positions agree with TRBD1. V lost 6 bases, J lost 0 bases, and 10 bases stayed unmatched. Germline V lookup: CDR1 DFQATT, CDR2 SNEGSKA (reference sequence). The CDR3 has 17 amino acids. In DNA, the CDR3 is TGCAGTGCCACGGACAGGGGGCGCAAAAATAGCAATCAGCCCCAGCATTTT. This gives the protein CSATDRGRKNSNQPQHF.

There are many counts of this clonotype. CDR3 region: CSARPSGGQQFF. The CDR3 DNA follows: TGCAGTGCTAGGCCTAGCGGGGGGCAGCAGTTCTTC. The chain recombines TRBV20-1 with TRBJ2-1; 11 nucleotides line up with TRBD2. The CDR3 spans 12 residues. The germline V gene has CDR1 DFQATT and CDR2 SNEGSKA (reference sequence). V was clipped by 3 bases and J by 11 bases; unmatched bases: 3.

In this sample, this clonotype turned up many times. The V and J genes are TRBV19 and TRBJ2-2; D may match TRBD1 or TRBD2 (5 bases each). In germline, CDR1 is LNHDA, CDR2 SQIVND (reference sequence). V was clipped by 7 bases and J by 2 bases, with 11 bases between them. The CDR3 is 14 residues long. The DNA of the CDR3 is TGTGCCAGTACTGGGACGCTTAACACCGGGGAGCTGTTTTTT. Its translation is CASTGTLNTGELFF.

This clonotype was detected a few times. The chain links TRBV18 to TRBJ1-6, with D possibly TRBD1 on 5 matching bases. CDR1 is KGHSH and CDR2 is LQKENI in the germline V gene. The CDR3 contains 17 residues. The ends were cut back, 1 base at V and 11 bases at J, with 21 bases in the middle. The CDR3 loop is CASSPQGAERGWAPLHF. For the CDR3, the DNA is TGTGCCAGCTCACCACAGGGAGCCGAGCGGGGGTGGGCACCCCTCCACTTT.

This clonotype was seen a few times. It may be a read error: a sequence one base away is much more abundant. The CDR3 DNA follows: TGCGTCAGCAGCGGGGGACAGGGGGCTTGGACTGGGGCCAACGTCCTGACTTTC. It yields the protein CVSSGGQGAWTGANVLTF. The chain combines TRBV5-1 with TRBJ2-6, with 12 bases lining up with TRBD1. Germline lookup yields CDR1 SGHRS and CDR2 YFSETQ. The CDR3 is 18 amino acids.

Only a few counts were recorded for this clonotype. This chain uses TRBV5-1 with TRBJ2-2; D not certain. This CDR3 is 15 amino acids long. Germline V lookup: CDR1 SGHRS, CDR2 YFSETQ. V lost 2 bases to trimming and J lost 3 bases, with 11 bases between them. CDR3 nucleotides: TGCGCCAGCAGCTTAGACCGACCCGACACCGGGGAGCTGTTTTTT. Translated: CASSLDRPDTGELFF.

This clonotype has at least ten counts. The V call is TRBV20-1, the J call TRBJ2-1, with D tentatively TRBD2 (6 bases). From germline, CDR1 is DFQATT and CDR2 SNEGSKA (reference sequence). The CDR3 spans 14 residues. Trimming cost V 6 bases and J 2 bases, with 14 bases left between them. The CDR3 bases are TGCAGTGCCGCGGGGTCAGATCCCTACAATGAGCAGTTCTTC. It encodes CSAAGSDPYNEQFF.

This clonotype was counted many times. The CDR3 DNA reads TGTGCCAGCAGTTTAGCAGGGGTTACTTCACCCCTCCACTTT. This gives the protein CASSLAGVTSPLHF. This chain links TRBV12-3 or TRBV12-4 with TRBJ1-6; D possibly corresponds to TRBD1 (5 bases). V dropped 0 bases and J dropped 9 bases, with 9 bases sitting between them. The CDR3 contains 14 residues.

This clonotype was seen repeatedly, ten times or more. This chain joins TRBV5-6 and TRBJ2-3; D is unresolved. V lost 0 bases and J lost 2, with 4 bases in between. CDR3 length: 13 amino acids. Per germline, CDR1 SGHDT and CDR2 YYEEEE. CDR3 sequence reads: CASSLGATDTQYF. The CDR3 coding sequence is TGTGCCAGCAGCTTGGGGGCCACAGATACGCAGTATTTT.